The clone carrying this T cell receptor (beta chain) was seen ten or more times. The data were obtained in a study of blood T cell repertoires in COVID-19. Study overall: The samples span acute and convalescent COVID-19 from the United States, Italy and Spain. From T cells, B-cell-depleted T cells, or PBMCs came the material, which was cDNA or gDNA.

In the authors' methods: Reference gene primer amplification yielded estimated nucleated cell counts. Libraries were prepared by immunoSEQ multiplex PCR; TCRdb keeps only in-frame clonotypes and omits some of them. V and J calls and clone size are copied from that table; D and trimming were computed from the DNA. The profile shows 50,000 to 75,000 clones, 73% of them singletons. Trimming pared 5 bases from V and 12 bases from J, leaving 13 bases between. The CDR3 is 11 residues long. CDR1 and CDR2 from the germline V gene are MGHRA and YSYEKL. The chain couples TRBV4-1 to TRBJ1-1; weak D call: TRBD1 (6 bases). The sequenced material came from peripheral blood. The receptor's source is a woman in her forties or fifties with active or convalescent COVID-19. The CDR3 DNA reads TGCGCCAGCAGCTTCGGGACATCGACTTTCTTT. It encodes CASSFGTSTFF.